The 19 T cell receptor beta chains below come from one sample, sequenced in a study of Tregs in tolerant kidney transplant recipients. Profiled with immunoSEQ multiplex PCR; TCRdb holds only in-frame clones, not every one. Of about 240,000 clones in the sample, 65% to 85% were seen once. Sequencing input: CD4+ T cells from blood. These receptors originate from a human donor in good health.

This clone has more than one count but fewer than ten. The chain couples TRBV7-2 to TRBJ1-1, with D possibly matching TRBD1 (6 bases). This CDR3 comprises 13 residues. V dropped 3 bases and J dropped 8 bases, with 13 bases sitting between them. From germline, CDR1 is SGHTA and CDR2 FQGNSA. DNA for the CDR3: TGTGCCAGCAGCTTTACAGGGTATGGGGAAGCTTTCTTT. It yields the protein CASSFTGYGEAFF.

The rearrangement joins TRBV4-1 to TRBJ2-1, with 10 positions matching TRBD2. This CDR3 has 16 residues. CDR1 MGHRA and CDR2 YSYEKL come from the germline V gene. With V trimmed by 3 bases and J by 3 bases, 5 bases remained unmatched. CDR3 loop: CASSHPGLAVYNEQFF. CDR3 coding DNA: TGCGCCAGCAGCCATCCTGGACTAGCGGTCTACAATGAGCAGTTCTTC.

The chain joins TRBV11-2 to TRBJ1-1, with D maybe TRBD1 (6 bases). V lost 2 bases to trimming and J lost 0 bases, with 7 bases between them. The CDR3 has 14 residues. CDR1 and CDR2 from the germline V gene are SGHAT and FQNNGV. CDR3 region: CASSLQGLNTEAFF. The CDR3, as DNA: TGTGCCAGCAGCTTACAGGGGCTGAACACTGAAGCTTTCTTT.

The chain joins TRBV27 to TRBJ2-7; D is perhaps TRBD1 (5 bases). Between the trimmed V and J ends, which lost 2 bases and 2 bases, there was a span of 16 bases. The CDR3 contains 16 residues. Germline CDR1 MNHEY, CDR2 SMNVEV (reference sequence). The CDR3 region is CASSLKGQFNTYEQYF. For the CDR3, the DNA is TGTGCCAGCAGTTTAAAGGGGCAGTTTAATACCTACGAGCAGTACTTC.

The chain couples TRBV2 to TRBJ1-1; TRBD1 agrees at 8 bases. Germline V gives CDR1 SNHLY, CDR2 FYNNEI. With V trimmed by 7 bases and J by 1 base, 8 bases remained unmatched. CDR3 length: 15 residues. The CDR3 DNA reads TGTGCCAGCAAGCAGACGGGGACAGGGAACACTGAAGCTTTCTTT. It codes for CASKQTGTGNTEAFF.

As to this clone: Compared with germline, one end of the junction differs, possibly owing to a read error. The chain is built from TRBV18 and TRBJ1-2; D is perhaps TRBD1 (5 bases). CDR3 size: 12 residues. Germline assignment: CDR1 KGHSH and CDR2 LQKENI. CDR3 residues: CASSPEERGPVF. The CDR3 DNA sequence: TGTGCCAGCTCTCCGGAGGAGCGGGGCCCTGTGTTC.

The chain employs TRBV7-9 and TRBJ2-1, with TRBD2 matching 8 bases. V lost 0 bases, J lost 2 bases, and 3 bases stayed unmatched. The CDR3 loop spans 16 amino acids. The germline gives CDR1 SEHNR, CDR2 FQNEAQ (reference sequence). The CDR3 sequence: CASSLAVREAYNEQFF. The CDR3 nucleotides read TGTGCCAGCAGCTTAGCGGTGCGGGAGGCCTACAATGAGCAGTTCTTC.

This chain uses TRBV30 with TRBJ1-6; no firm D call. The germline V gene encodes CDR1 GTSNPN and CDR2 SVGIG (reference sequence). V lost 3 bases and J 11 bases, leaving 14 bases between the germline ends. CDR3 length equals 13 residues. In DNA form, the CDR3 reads TGTGCCTGGAGCCCCGGAACGGTTCCACCCCTCCACTTT. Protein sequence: CAWSPGTVPPLHF.

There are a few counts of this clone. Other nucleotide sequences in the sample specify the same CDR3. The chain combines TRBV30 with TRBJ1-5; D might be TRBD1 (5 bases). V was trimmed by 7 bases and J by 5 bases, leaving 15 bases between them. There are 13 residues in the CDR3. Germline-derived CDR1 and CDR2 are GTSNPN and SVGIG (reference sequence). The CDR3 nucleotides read TGTGCCTACGCCGGGACGCAGGATCAGCCCCAGCATTTT. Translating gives CAYAGTQDQPQHF.

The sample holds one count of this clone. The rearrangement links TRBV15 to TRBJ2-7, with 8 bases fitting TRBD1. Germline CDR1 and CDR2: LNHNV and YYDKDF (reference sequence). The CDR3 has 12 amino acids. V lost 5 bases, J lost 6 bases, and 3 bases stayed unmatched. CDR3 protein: CATSVDRGEQYF. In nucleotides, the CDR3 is TGTGCCACCAGCGTCGACAGGGGCGAGCAGTACTTC. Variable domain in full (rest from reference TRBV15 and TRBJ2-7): DAMVIQNPRYQVTQFGKPVTLSCSQTLNHNVMYWYQQKSSQAPKLLFHYYDKDFNNEADTPDNFQSRRPNTSFCFLDIRSPGLGDTAMYLCATSVDRGEQYFGPGTRLTVT.

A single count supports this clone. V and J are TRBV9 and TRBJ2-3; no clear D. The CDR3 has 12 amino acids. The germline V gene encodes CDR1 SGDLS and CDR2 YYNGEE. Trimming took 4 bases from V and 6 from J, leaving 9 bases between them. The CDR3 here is CASSLHVDTQYF. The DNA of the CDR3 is TGTGCCAGCAGCCTCCACGTGGATACGCAGTATTTT.

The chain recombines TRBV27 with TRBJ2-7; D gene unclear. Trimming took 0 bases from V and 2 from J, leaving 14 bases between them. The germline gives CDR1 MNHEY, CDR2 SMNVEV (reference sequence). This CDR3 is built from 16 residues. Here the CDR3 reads CASSLSVDTRAYEQYF. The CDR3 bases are TGTGCCAGCAGTTTATCGGTTGACACACGCGCCTACGAGCAGTACTTC.

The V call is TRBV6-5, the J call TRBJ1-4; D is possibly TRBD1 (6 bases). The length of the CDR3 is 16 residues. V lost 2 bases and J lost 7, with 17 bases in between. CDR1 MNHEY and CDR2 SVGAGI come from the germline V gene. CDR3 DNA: TGTGCCAGCAGTTACCTCCCCGACAGGCAGGGTGAAAAACTGTTTTTT. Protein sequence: CASSYLPDRQGEKLFF.

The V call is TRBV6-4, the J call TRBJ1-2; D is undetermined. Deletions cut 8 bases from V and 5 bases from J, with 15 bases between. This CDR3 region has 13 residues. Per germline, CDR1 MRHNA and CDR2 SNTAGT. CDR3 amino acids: CASSLPAVYGYTF. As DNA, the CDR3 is TGTGCCAGCTCCCTACCGGCGGTGTATGGCTACACCTTC.

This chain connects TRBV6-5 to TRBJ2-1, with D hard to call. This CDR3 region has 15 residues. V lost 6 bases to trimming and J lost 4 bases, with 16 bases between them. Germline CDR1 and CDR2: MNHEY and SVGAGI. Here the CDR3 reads CASSRSRSSYNEQFF. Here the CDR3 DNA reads TGTGCCAGCAGCCGGAGCCGGAGTTCTTACAATGAGCAGTTCTTC.

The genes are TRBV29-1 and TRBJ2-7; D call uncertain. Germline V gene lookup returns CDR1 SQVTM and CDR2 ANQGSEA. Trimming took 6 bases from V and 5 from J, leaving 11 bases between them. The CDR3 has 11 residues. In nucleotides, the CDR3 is TGCAGCGTCCTTCGCCGGGACGAGCAGTACTTC. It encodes CSVLRRDEQYF.

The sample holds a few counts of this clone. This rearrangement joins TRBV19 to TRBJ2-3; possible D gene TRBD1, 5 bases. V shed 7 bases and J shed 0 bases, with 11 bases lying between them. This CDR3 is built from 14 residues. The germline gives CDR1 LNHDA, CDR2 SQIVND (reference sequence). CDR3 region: CASTQGPSTDTQYF. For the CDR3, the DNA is TGTGCCAGTACGCAGGGTCCTAGCACAGATACGCAGTATTTT.

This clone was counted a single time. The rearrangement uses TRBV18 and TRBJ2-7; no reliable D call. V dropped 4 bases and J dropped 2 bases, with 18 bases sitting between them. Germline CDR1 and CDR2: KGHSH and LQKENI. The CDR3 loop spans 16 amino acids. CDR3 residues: CASSQQLWGSAYEQYF. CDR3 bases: TGTGCCAGCTCACAACAGTTATGGGGATCAGCCTACGAGCAGTACTTC. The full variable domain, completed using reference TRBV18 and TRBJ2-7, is NAGVMQNPRHLVRRRGQEARLRCSPMKGHSHVYWYRQLPEEGLKFMVYLQKENIIDESGMPKERFSAEFPKEGPSILRIQQVVRGDSAAYFCASSQQLWGSAYEQYFGPGTRLTVT.

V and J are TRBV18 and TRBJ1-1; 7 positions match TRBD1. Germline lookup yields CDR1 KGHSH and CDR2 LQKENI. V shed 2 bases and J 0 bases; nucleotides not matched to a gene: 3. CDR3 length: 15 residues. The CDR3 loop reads CASSPTGQMNTEAFF. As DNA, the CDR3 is TGTGCCAGCTCACCAACGGGACAGATGAACACTGAAGCTTTCTTT.